This passage covers 3 T cell receptor beta chains from one sample sequenced in a study of a mutant IDH1 vaccine in newly diagnosed glioma. The time point is: week 47, end of study. In every dose of vaccine, 300 ug of mutant IDH1 20-mer peptide was given alongside topical imiquimod. The protocol was immunoSEQ multiplex PCR, while the TCRdb copy is restricted to in-frame clones and leaves out a portion. In the table there are about 31,000 clones, approximately 90% of which are singletons. These receptors have no identified antigens. The material was PBMCs, obtained from a glioma patient whose treatment included an IDH1 peptide vaccine. All receptors derive from a woman between 35 and 50 years old with glioma.

V usage is TRBV19 and J usage is TRBJ2-1; D may be TRBD1 (5 bases). Trimming pared 3 bases from V and 2 bases from J, leaving 11 bases between. There are 15 residues in the CDR3. Germline values: CDR1 LNHDA, CDR2 SQIVND (reference sequence). CDR3 DNA: TGTGCCAGTAGTATCGGGCAGGGTACCTACAATGAGCAGTTCTTC. Translating gives CASSIGQGTYNEQFF.

V gene TRBV12-5 combines with J gene TRBJ1-1; D is uncertain. The V end was cut by 0 bases, the J end by 3 bases, with 11 bases between. Germline V gene lookup returns CDR1 LGHNT and CDR2 FRNRAP. CDR3 length equals 15 residues. CDR3 protein: CASGLVPGEDTEAFF. The CDR3 nucleotides read TGTGCTAGTGGTTTGGTACCGGGCGAAGACACTGAAGCTTTCTTT.

The J gene is TRBJ1-6, the V gene TRBV7-9; no firm D call. Germline V lookup: CDR1 SEHNR, CDR2 FQNEAQ (reference sequence). The CDR3 consists of 11 residues. The V gene lost 4 bases and the J gene lost 7 bases, with 2 bases spanning the gap. The CDR3 here is CASSSNSPLHF. The CDR3 nucleotides read TGTGCCAGCAGCTCGAATTCACCCCTCCACTTT.